The source of this TCR beta chain is a study of blood T cell repertoires in COVID-19. On the study more broadly: Sample material is recorded as cDNA or gDNA derived from T cells, B-cell-depleted T cells, or PBMCs.

Categorization into cohorts depended on clinical history that participants reported. Shortly before study entry, within 2 weeks, exposed participants had met a COVID-19 case. The CDR3 is 15 residues long. Germline V CDR1 and CDR2: SGHTA, FQGNSA. V was trimmed by 3 bases and J by 5 bases, leaving 11 bases between them. Study processing details: From reference gene primer amplification, estimates of nucleated cell counts were derived. The data were produced by immunoSEQ multiplex PCR, yet TCRdb's version contains in-frame clones alone and is incomplete. V and J calls plus clone size are reproduced from that table; the DNA served to infer D and trimming. Here the sample spans roughly 240,000 clones, 83% being singletons.

The source is a woman in her thirties or forties who had been exposed to COVID-19. The chain is built from TRBV7-2 and TRBJ1-6; D gene uncertain. The sequencing input was PBMCs or T cells enriched from blood (not recorded which). The CDR3 spells CASSLRIADNSPLHF. DNA of the CDR3: TGTGCCAGCAGCTTGAGGATTGCGGATAATTCACCCCTCCACTTT.